Presented here are 32 T cell receptor beta chains from one specimen sequenced in a study of cytomegalovirus exposure and HLA in healthy donors. The PCR ran on 60 Vbeta and 13 Jbeta primers. Profiled with immunoSEQ multiplex PCR; TCRdb holds only in-frame clones, not every one. The table shows roughly 130,000 clones, with around 83% occurring only once. Sequencing was done on a sample of PBMCs. The receptors were gathered from a male donor in good health and CMV-seropositive.

V usage is TRBV5-4 and J usage is TRBJ1-5; 8 bases agree with TRBD1. J lost 4 bases, V lost 4 bases, and 4 bases had no gene match. Germline loops: CDR1 SGHNT, CDR2 YYREEE (reference sequence). The CDR3 sequence is 14 residues long. The CDR3 protein is CASSLDRGNQPQHF. DNA for the CDR3: TGTGCCAGCAGCCTAGACAGGGGAAATCAGCCCCAGCATTTT.

The gene calls are TRBV9 and TRBJ2-2, with 7 positions matching TRBD2. After removal of 0 bases from V and 2 bases from J, the junction contained 1 base not matched to a gene. Germline loops: CDR1 SGDLS, CDR2 YYNGEE. This CDR3 has 15 amino acids. CDR3 residues: CASSVEGLNTGELFF. DNA of the CDR3: TGTGCCAGCAGCGTAGAGGGACTAAACACCGGGGAGCTGTTTTTT.

J is TRBJ2-5 and V is TRBV5-1, with 9 bases matching TRBD2. With 0 bases clipped from V and 2 bases from J, the junction kept 11 bases outside the gene matches. This CDR3 has 18 residues. In germline, CDR1 is SGHRS, CDR2 YFSETQ. CDR3 residues: CASSLGYSGGSKQETQYF. The CDR3 region has the DNA TGCGCCAGCAGCTTGGGGTATAGCGGGGGATCAAAACAAGAGACCCAGTACTTC. Filled out from reference TRBV5-1 and TRBJ2-5, the complete variable domain reads KAGVTQTPRYLIKTRGQQVTLSCSPISGHRSVSWYQQTPGQGLQFLFEYFSETQRNKGNFPGRFSGRQFSNSRSEMNVSTLELGDSALYLCASSLGYSGGSKQETQYFGPGTRLLVL.

The chain recombines TRBV6-5 with TRBJ1-2; 7 bases align to TRBD1. V lost 0 bases to trimming and J lost 8 bases; unmatched junction nucleotides: 12. The CDR3 runs to 16 residues. CDR1 is MNHEY, CDR2 SVGAGI, per germline. CDR3 sequence reads: CASSYSGNHRGSGYTF. In DNA, the CDR3 is TGTGCCAGCAGTTACTCTGGGAACCACAGGGGAAGCGGCTACACCTTC.

The rearrangement joins TRBV13 to TRBJ2-7, with 11 bases lining up with TRBD1. Losses at the gene ends were 5 bases for V and 3 bases for J; bases not matched to a gene: 6. Germline values: CDR1 PRHDT, CDR2 FYEKMQ (reference sequence). The CDR3 is made up of 15 amino acids. The CDR3 sequence: CASSQRTGGVYEQYF. CDR3 DNA sequence: TGTGCCAGCAGCCAACGGACAGGGGGCGTCTACGAGCAGTACTTC. Looking up the rest from reference TRBV13 and TRBJ2-7 gives the full variable domain: AAGVIQSPRHLIKEKRETATLKCYPIPRHDTVYWYQQGPGQDPQFLISFYEKMQSDKGSIPDRFSAQQFSDYHSELNMSSLELGDSALYFCASSQRTGGVYEQYFGPGTRLTVT.

The chain uses TRBV5-6 and TRBJ2-7, with TRBD1 identical over 7 bases. The CDR3 runs 14 residues. The trim removed 5 bases at V and 6 bases at J, leaving 11 bases unmatched. Germline V gene lookup returns CDR1 SGHDT and CDR2 YYEEEE. CDR3 nucleotide sequence: TGTGCCAGCAGGCAGACAGGGTACAGAAGCGAGCAGTACTTC. Its protein is CASRQTGYRSEQYF.

The chain links TRBV23-1 to TRBJ2-1; 8 bases line up with TRBD1. TRBV23-1 has ORF status, its function being uncertain. V dropped 3 bases and J dropped 5; count of bases not matched to a gene: 15. The CDR3 spans 18 residues. CDR3 coding DNA: TGCGCCAGCAGTCAGGTACAGGGGGGCTACGTTAACCACAATGAGCAGTTCTTC. Translating gives CASSQVQGGYVNHNEQFF.

This sequence joins TRBV29-1 and TRBJ1-1; 7 bases line up with TRBD1. Germline V CDR1 and CDR2: SQVTM, ANQGSEA. With V trimmed by 7 bases and J by 5 bases, 4 bases remained unmatched. There are 11 residues in the CDR3. Written as DNA, the CDR3 is TGCAGCGCCCCAGGGGGTACTGAAGCTTTCTTT. It encodes CSAPGGTEAFF.

The rearrangement uses TRBV9 and TRBJ2-2; possibly TRBD2 for D (6 bases). V lost 2 bases and J 8 bases, leaving 16 bases between the germline ends. The CDR3 runs 15 residues. Germline lookup yields CDR1 SGDLS and CDR2 YYNGEE. This CDR3 reads CASSVLGGPAGELFF. CDR3 coding DNA: TGTGCCAGCAGCGTTCTCGGAGGGCCGGCGGGGGAGCTGTTTTTT.

The rearrangement joins TRBV14 to TRBJ2-1, with TRBD1 matching over 7 bases. Germline V lookup: CDR1 SGHDN, CDR2 FVKESK. V trimming: 4 bases; J trimming: 0 bases; junction bases outside the gene matches: 12. The CDR3 runs to 18 residues. Here the CDR3 reads CASSLLPGQRSSYNEQFF. The CDR3 DNA sequence: TGTGCCAGCAGCCTTTTACCGGGACAGAGGAGCTCCTACAATGAGCAGTTCTTC.

This clone was found a few times. The chain has TRBV29-1 and TRBJ1-2, with 8 positions matching TRBD1. The CDR3 is 13 residues long. V gave up 1 base and J gave up 3 bases; unmatched junction bases: 1. Germline values: CDR1 SQVTM, CDR2 ANQGSEA. Here the CDR3 DNA reads TGCAGCGTTGAAGGGGGACAGGACTATGGCTACACCTTC. It translates to CSVEGGQDYGYTF. Combining the CDR3 with reference TRBV29-1 and TRBJ1-2 gives the whole variable domain SAVISQKPSRDICQRGTSLTIQCQVDSQVTMMFWYRQQPGQSLTLIATANQGSEATYESGFVIDKFPISRPNLTFSTLTVSNMSPEDSSIYLCSVEGGQDYGYTFGSGTRLTVV.

V usage is TRBV19 and J usage is TRBJ1-6; 7 nucleotides align to TRBD1. Germline V lookup: CDR1 LNHDA, CDR2 SQIVND (reference sequence). V was clipped by 3 bases and J by 5 bases; unmatched bases: 10. The CDR3 is 17 residues long. The CDR3 spells CASSITRQGIDNSPLHF. CDR3 DNA sequence: TGTGCCAGTAGTATTACCAGACAGGGCATTGATAATTCACCCCTCCACTTT.

This chain joins TRBV27 and TRBJ2-7; TRBD2 matches at 10 bases. The junction had 7 bases not matched to a gene; V was cut back by 3 bases and J by 2 bases. The CDR3 length is 16 residues. In germline, CDR1 is MNHEY, CDR2 SMNVEV (reference sequence). The CDR3 region is CASSFKVAGGPYEQYF. The DNA for the CDR3 is TGTGCCAGCAGTTTTAAAGTAGCGGGAGGCCCCTACGAGCAGTACTTC.

This clone was detected once. The gene calls are TRBV11-2 and TRBJ1-1; 8 bases agree with TRBD1. The CDR3 sequence is 17 residues long. Germline V gene sequence: CDR1 SGHAT, CDR2 FQNNGV. V shed 2 bases and J 0 bases; nucleotides not matched to a gene: 8. The CDR3 region is CASSLPRGQGLNTEAFF. CDR3 coding DNA: TGTGCCAGCAGCTTACCAAGAGGACAGGGACTGAACACTGAAGCTTTCTTT.

The rearrangement joins TRBV10-1 to TRBJ1-5, with 7 bases that match TRBD1. This CDR3 spans 19 amino acids. V lost 3 bases to trimming and J lost 3 bases; unmatched junction nucleotides: 17. Germline lookup yields CDR1 WNHNN and CDR2 SYGVQD (reference sequence). CDR3 in DNA: TGCGCCAGCAGTGACAACATCCGAGTGACAGGGTCTCACAATCAGCCCCAGCATTTT. Protein: CASSDNIRVTGSHNQPQHF.

V and J are TRBV7-3 and TRBJ2-2; 10 nucleotides align to TRBD1. The CDR3 loop spans 15 amino acids. CDR1 SGHTA and CDR2 FQGTGA come from the germline V gene. Germline trimming cut 5 bases from V and 5 bases from J; bases unmatched to any gene: 5. The CDR3 protein is CASSHGTGATGELFF. CDR3 bases: TGTGCCAGCAGCCACGGGACAGGGGCTACCGGGGAGCTGTTTTTT.

The chain recombines TRBV5-1 with TRBJ2-5; 8 nucleotides align to TRBD2. CDR3 length: 15 residues. The V gene end was trimmed by 3 bases and the J gene end by 2 bases; junction bases not matched to a gene: 6. Looked up from germline, CDR1 is SGHRS and CDR2 is YFSETQ. The CDR3 spells CASSWGASGQETQYF. The CDR3 nucleotides read TGCGCCAGCAGCTGGGGAGCTAGCGGGCAAGAGACCCAGTACTTC.

The V gene is TRBV28, the J gene TRBJ1-5, with a weak D call TRBD1 (5 bases). The V end lost 6 bases, the J end lost 2 bases, and 23 bases lay between the germline ends. The germline CDR1 and CDR2 sequences are MDHEN and SYDVKM. This CDR3 has 18 amino acids. This chain's CDR3 is CASSPFGREGQGNQPQHF. The CDR3 DNA reads as TGTGCCAGCAGCCCCTTTGGCAGGGAGGGTCAGGGCAATCAGCCCCAGCATTTT.

This chain joins TRBV5-4 and TRBJ2-4, with 8 bases lining up with TRBD2. Germline assignment: CDR1 SGHNT and CDR2 YYREEE (reference sequence). The CDR3 has 15 amino acids. Unmatched junction bases numbered 3, after V lost 2 bases and J lost 2 bases. CDR3 bases: TGTGCCAGCAGCTTAGCGGGAGTGTCCAAAAACATTCAGTACTTC. As protein: CASSLAGVSKNIQYF.

The rearrangement links TRBV5-1 to TRBJ1-6; 10 nucleotides align to TRBD1. There are 16 residues in the CDR3. V lost 3 bases and J lost 9; bases outside the gene matches: 9. Germline CDR1 is SGHRS and CDR2 is YFSETQ. The CDR3, as DNA: TGCGCCAGCAGCTCTAAGCCCGGGACAGGGGCTTCACCCCTCCACTTT. As protein: CASSSKPGTGASPLHF.

V is TRBV2 and J is TRBJ1-4, with TRBD1 identical over 10 bases. Germline CDR1 SNHLY, CDR2 FYNNEI. V lost 7 bases and J lost 7; bases outside the gene matches: 15. The CDR3 runs 17 residues. The CDR3 sequence is CASIHSGQGIYSEKLFF. The CDR3 DNA reads TGTGCCAGCATCCATTCGGGACAGGGGATATATAGTGAAAAACTGTTTTTT.

V and J are TRBV18 and TRBJ1-6; D is possibly TRBD1 (5 bases). The CDR3 loop spans 13 amino acids. V lost 3 bases, J lost 7 bases, and 7 bases lay in between. Germline CDR1 reads KGHSH; CDR2 reads LQKENI. The CDR3 reads CASSPTGNSPLHF. The CDR3 region has the DNA TGTGCCAGCTCACCCACAGGAAATTCACCCCTCCACTTT. The variable domain in full, completed from reference TRBV18 and TRBJ1-6, reads NAGVMQNPRHLVRRRGQEARLRCSPMKGHSHVYWYRQLPEEGLKFMVYLQKENIIDESGMPKERFSAEFPKEGPSILRIQQVVRGDSAAYFCASSPTGNSPLHFGNGTRLTVT.

As for this clone: Other DNA sequences of this sample code for an identical CDR3. This chain joins TRBV6-1 and TRBJ1-5, with D uncertain. Trimming shortened V by 1 base and J by 4 bases, and 8 bases separated the two germline ends. Germline CDR1 is MNHNS and CDR2 is SASEGT. This CDR3 is 14 amino acids long. The CDR3 DNA follows: TGTGCCAGCAGTGAAGGTCCCCGTAATCAGCCCCAGCATTTT. Translation gives CASSEGPRNQPQHF.

The V call is TRBV5-1, the J call TRBJ1-4; TRBD1 is a possible D gene (5 bases). The V end was cut by 0 bases, the J end by 8 bases, with 11 bases between. Germline V lookup: CDR1 SGHRS, CDR2 YFSETQ. The CDR3 runs 14 residues. The CDR3 nucleotides are TGCGCCAGCAGCTTGGGGACCCGGGGGGAAAAACTGTTTTTT. Its translation is CASSLGTRGEKLFF.

The chain uses TRBV11-2 and TRBJ1-1; TRBD1 aligns across 7 bases. The V segment lost 5 bases and the J segment 1 base; nucleotides outside the gene matches: 7. Per the germline V gene, CDR1 is SGHAT and CDR2 is FQNNGV. The CDR3 loop spans 15 amino acids. The CDR3 DNA reads TGTGCCAGCAGCCTCCTGGGGACAGCGAACACTGAAGCTTTCTTT. Residues: CASSLLGTANTEAFF.

This clone was observed a single time. The J gene is TRBJ2-5, the V gene TRBV27; 7 nucleotides align to TRBD2. Per the germline V gene, CDR1 is MNHEY and CDR2 is SMNVEV (reference sequence). V shed 6 bases and J 6 bases; nucleotides not matched to a gene: 7. The CDR3 extends over 13 amino acids. The chain's CDR3 is CASSATSLQTQYF. The CDR3 DNA reads as TGTGCCAGCAGCGCGACTAGCTTGCAGACCCAGTACTTC.

The chain joins TRBV19 to TRBJ1-2; the D is unclear. The ends were cut back, 0 bases at V and 4 bases at J, with 12 bases in the middle. CDR3 length: 15 amino acids. CDR1 is LNHDA and CDR2 is SQIVND in the germline V gene (reference sequence). In DNA form, the CDR3 reads TGTGCCAGTAGTATAGATAGCGGCCGTGGCTATGGCTACACCTTC. Amino acids: CASSIDSGRGYGYTF.

The chain links TRBV18 to TRBJ1-5; 9 bases align to TRBD1. The V gene end was trimmed by 6 bases and the J gene end by 5 bases; junction bases not matched to a gene: 5. The length of the CDR3 is 14 residues. Germline V CDR1 and CDR2: KGHSH, LQKENI. CDR3 residues: CASSPRQGDQPQHF. Written as DNA, the CDR3 is TGTGCCAGCTCTCCAAGACAGGGGGATCAGCCCCAGCATTTT.

CDR3 protein: CASSRETGSPTGELFF. CDR3 DNA sequence: TGCGCCAGCAGCCGCGAGACAGGCTCTCCAACCGGGGAGCTGTTTTTT. V is TRBV4-3 and J is TRBJ2-2; weak D call: TRBD1 (6 bases). CDR1 and CDR2 (germline): LGHNA, YSLEER. The CDR3 loop spans 16 amino acids. The V gene lost 4 bases and the J gene lost 5 bases, with 17 bases spanning the gap.

The chain carries TRBV7-8 and TRBJ2-3; 8 bases are shared with TRBD1. The CDR3 runs 18 residues. The trim removed 3 bases at V and 3 bases at J, leaving 14 bases unmatched. Germline V gives CDR1 SGHVS, CDR2 FQNEAQ. The CDR3 sequence is CASSFAGRGRGRTDTQYF. CDR3 DNA sequence: TGTGCCAGCAGCTTCGCGGGTCGGGGCAGGGGGCGGACAGATACGCAGTATTTT.

The gene calls are TRBV6-4 and TRBJ2-5; 11 bases line up with TRBD2. With 3 bases clipped from V and 0 bases from J, the junction kept 0 bases outside the gene matches. Germline-derived CDR1 and CDR2 are MRHNA and SNTAGT. This CDR3 comprises 15 residues. Here the CDR3 DNA reads TGTGCCAGCAGTGAGGGACTAGCGGACCAAGAGACCCAGTACTTC. Translation gives CASSEGLADQETQYF.

The V and J genes are TRBV5-1 and TRBJ2-7; a possible D gene is TRBD1 (6 bases). Germline CDR1 is SGHRS and CDR2 is YFSETQ. This CDR3 has 13 residues. Trimming left V 7 bases short and J 4 bases short, with 15 bases between. In DNA form, the CDR3 reads TGCGCCAGCTGCCCTGGGGGCGGGTACGAGCAGTACTTC. It yields the protein CASCPGGGYEQYF.